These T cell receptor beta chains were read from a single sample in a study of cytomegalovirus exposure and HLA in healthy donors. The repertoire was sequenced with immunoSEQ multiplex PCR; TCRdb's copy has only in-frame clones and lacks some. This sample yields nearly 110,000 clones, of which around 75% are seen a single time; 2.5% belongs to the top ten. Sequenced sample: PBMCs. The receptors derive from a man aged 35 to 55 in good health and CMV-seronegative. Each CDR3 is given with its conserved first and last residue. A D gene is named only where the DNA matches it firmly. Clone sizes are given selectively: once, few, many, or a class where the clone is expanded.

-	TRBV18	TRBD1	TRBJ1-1	CASSSTGTGLNTEAFF	TGTGCCAGCTCATCGACCGGGACAGGCCTGAACACTGAAGCTTTCTTT
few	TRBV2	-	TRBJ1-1	CASSRQNTEAFF	TGTGCCAGCAGTAGACAGAACACTGAAGCTTTCTTT
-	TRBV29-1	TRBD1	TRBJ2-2	CSVGGTGSTGELFF	TGCAGCGTTGGAGGGACAGGGTCCACCGGGGAGCTGTTTTTT
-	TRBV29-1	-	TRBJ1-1	CSAVATEAFF	TGCAGCGCCGTCGCGACTGAAGCTTTCTTT
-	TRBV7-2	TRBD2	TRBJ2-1	CASSLASGGAYNEQFF	TGTGCCAGCAGCTTAGCGAGCGGGGGGGCCTACAATGAGCAGTTCTTC
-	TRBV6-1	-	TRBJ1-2	CASSPDRSAYGYTF	TGTGCCAGCAGTCCTGACAGGTCTGCCTATGGCTACACCTTC
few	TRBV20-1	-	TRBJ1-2	CSATPNYGYTF	TGCAGTGCTACCCCAAACTATGGCTACACCTTC
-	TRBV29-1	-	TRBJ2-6	CSVEDGQPSGANVLTF	TGCAGCGTTGAAGATGGACAGCCCTCTGGGGCCAACGTCCTGACTTTC
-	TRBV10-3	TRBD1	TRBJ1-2	CAISGPGQGGSNYGYTF	TGTGCCATCAGTGGGCCGGGACAGGGAGGGAGTAACTATGGCTACACCTTC
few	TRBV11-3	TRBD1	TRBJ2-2	CASSFQGDTGELFF	TGTGCCAGCAGCTTTCAGGGGGACACCGGGGAGCTGTTTTTT
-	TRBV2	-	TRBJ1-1	CASSVDLGTEAFF	TGTGCCAGCAGTGTTGACTTGGGCACTGAAGCTTTCTTT
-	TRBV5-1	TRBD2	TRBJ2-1	CASSPNEASGYNEQFF	TGCGCCAGCAGCCCTAACGAAGCTAGCGGATACAATGAGCAGTTCTTC
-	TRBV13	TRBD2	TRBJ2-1	CASSRLGGTLNEQFF	TGTGCCAGCTCGAGATTGGGGGGGACCCTCAATGAGCAGTTCTTC
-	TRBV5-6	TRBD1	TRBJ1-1	CASSPGQTGRTTEAFF	TGTGCCAGCAGCCCGGGACAGACTGGGCGAACGACTGAAGCTTTCTTT
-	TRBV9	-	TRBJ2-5	CASSVQGQQETQYF	TGTGCCAGCAGCGTACAGGGTCAACAGGAGACCCAGTACTTC
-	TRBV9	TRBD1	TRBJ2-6	CASSNTGAGANVLTF	TGTGCCAGCAGTAATACAGGGGCTGGGGCCAACGTCCTGACTTTC
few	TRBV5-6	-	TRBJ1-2	CASSLAGRAVNGYTF	TGTGCCAGCAGCTTGGCCGGGAGGGCGGTTAATGGCTACACCTTC
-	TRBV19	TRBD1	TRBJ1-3	CASSIRQGAESGNTIYF	TGTGCCAGTAGTATCCGCCAGGGGGCTGAGTCTGGAAACACCATATATTTT
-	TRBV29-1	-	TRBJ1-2	CSVARSNYGYTF	TGCAGCGTTGCGCGGTCAAACTATGGCTACACCTTC
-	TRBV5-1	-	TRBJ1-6	CASSLVFGGDSSPLHF	TGCGCCAGCAGCTTGGTATTCGGGGGGGACTCTTCACCCCTCCACTTT
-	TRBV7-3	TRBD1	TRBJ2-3	CASSPTGVYTDTQYF	TGTGCCAGCAGCCCAACAGGGGTCTATACAGATACGCAGTATTTT
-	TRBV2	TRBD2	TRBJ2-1	CASSALAGASNNEQFF	TGTGCCAGCAGCGCCCTAGCGGGGGCCTCCAACAATGAGCAGTTCTTC
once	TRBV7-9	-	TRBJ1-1	CASSLVRDEAFF	TGTGCCAGCAGCTTAGTCCGGGATGAAGCTTTCTTT
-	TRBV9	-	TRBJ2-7	CASSVVPESYEQYF	TGTGCCAGCAGCGTAGTTCCGGAGAGCTACGAGCAGTACTTC
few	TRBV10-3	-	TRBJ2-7	CATSTAYEQYF	TGTGCCACCTCGACAGCCTACGAGCAGTACTTC
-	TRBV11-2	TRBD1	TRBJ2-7	CASTLLGDRAGEQYF	TGTGCCAGCACCCTCCTCGGGGACAGGGCAGGCGAGCAGTACTTC
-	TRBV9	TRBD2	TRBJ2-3	CASSVGPSGDTDTQYF	TGTGCCAGCAGCGTAGGTCCTAGCGGAGACACAGATACGCAGTATTTT
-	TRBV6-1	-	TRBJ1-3	CASGDKRRSGNTIYF	TGTGCCAGCGGGGACAAACGTCGCTCTGGAAACACCATATATTTT
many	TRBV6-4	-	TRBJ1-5	CASSDSVRGPQHF	TGTGCCAGCAGTGACTCGGTTCGAGGACCCCAGCATTTT
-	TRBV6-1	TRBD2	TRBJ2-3	CASSATSGGPDTQYF	TGTGCCAGCAGCGCGACTAGCGGGGGGCCCGACACGCAGTATTTT
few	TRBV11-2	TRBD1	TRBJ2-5	CASSRGQGALYQETQYF	TGTGCCAGCAGCAGGGGACAGGGGGCTTTGTACCAAGAGACCCAGTACTTC
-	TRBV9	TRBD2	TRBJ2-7	CASSVGAGLTYEQYF	TGTGCCAGCAGCGTAGGAGCGGGACTCACATACGAGCAGTACTTC
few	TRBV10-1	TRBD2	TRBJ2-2	CASSESGGVNTGELFF	TGCGCCAGCAGTGAGTCTGGGGGGGTGAACACCGGGGAGCTGTTTTTT
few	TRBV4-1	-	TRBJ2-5	CASSQGGLGQETQYF	TGCGCCAGCAGCCAGGGGGGACTGGGCCAAGAGACCCAGTACTTC